Sequencing of this T cell receptor (beta chain) was carried out in a study of OX40 agonist ivuxolimab in advanced cancers. About this clone itself: The target antigen is unknown.

The study, taken as a whole, reports: Some nonresponders additionally presented with little normalized T-cell clonal expansion.

Profiling relied on immunoSEQ multiplex PCR, and the TCRdb table lists in-frame clones only, not all of them. Counted here are some 76,000 clones, 84% occurring once; the ten biggest clones make up roughly 7.1%. Germline loops: CDR1 SEHNR, CDR2 FQNEAQ (reference sequence). V was cut by 5 bases and J by 7 bases, with 15 bases left in between. This CDR3 has 15 residues. The specimen was CD4+ or CD8+ T cells sorted from blood, collected in a trial of the OX40 agonist ivuxolimab. The clonotype was recovered from an adult with an advanced solid tumor such as melanoma, head and neck, liver or kidney cancer. The V gene is TRBV7-9, the J gene TRBJ1-6; tentatively, D is TRBD1 (6 bases). CDR3 protein: CASSPPGQINSPLHF. The CDR3 DNA is TGTGCCAGCAGCCCGCCGGGACAAATAAATTCACCCCTCCACTTT.